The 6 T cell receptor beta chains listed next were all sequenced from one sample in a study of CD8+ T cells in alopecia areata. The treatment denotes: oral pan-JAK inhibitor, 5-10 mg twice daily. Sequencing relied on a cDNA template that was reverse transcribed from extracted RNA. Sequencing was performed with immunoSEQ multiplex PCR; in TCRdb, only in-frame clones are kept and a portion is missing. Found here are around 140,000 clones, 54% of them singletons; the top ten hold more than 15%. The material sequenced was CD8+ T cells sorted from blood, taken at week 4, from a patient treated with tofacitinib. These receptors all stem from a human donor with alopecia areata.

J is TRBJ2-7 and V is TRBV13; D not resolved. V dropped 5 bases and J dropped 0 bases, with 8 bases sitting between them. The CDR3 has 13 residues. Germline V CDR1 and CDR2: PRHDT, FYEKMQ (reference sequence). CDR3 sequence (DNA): TGTGCCAGCAGCCAACCTAACTCCTACGAGCAGTACTTC. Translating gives CASSQPNSYEQYF.

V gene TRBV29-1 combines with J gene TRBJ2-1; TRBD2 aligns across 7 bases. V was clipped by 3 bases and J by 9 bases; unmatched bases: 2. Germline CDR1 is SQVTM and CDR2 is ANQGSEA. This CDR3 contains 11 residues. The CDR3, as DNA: TGCAGCGTTGAGGGGGGGGTTGAGCAGTTCTTC. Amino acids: CSVEGGVEQFF.

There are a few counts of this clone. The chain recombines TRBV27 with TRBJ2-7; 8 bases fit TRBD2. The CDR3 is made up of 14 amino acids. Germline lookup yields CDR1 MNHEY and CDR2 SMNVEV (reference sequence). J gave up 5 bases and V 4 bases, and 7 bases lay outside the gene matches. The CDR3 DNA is TGTGCCAGCAGTTCGCGGGGGGCTGGTGACGAGCAGTACTTC. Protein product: CASSSRGAGDEQYF.

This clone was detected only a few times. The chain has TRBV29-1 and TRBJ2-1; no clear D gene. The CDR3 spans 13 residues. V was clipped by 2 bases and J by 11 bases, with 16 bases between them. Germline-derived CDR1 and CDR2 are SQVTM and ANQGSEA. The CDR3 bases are TGCAGCGTTGAATGGAGACATGAAGTACAGCAGTTCTTC. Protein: CSVEWRHEVQQFF.

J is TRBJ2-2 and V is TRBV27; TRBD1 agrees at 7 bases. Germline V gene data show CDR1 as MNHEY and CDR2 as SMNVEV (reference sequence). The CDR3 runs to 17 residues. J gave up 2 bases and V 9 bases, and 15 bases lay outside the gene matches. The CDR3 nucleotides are TGTGCCAGTAAGAACCCTACCGGGACAGCAAACACCGGGGAGCTGTTTTTT. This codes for CASKNPTGTANTGELFF.

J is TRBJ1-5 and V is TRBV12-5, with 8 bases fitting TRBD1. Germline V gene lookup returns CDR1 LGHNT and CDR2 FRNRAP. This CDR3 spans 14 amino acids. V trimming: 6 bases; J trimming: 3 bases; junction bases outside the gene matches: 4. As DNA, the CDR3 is TGTGCTAGTGGATGGACAGGGTACAATCAGCCCCAGCATTTT. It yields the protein CASGWTGYNQPQHF.